Sequencing of this T cell receptor beta chain was carried out in a study of Ad26.COV2.S vaccination and SARS-CoV-2 variants. Study overall: By the intramuscular route, Ad26.COV2.S was given once, or twice 56 days apart. The study, taken as a whole, reports: An underestimation of total T cell responses may have resulted from the TCR breadth and depth analyses. Those who received vaccine or placebo ended up with similar non-spike TCR breadth.

Regarding this clone: The target antigen is unknown.

Sequencing was performed with immunoSEQ multiplex PCR; in TCRdb, only in-frame clones are kept and a portion is missing. The table shows about 480,000 clones, with around 85% occurring only once. Germline assignment: CDR1 MNHEY and CDR2 SMNVEV (reference sequence). Trimming removed 2 bases from V and 3 bases from J, with 2 bases in between. The CDR3 has 13 residues. Treatment of the sample: 15 to 20 received Ad26.COV2.S at low or high dose, single or two shots; 5 received placebo; per-sample allocation not given. All samples were drawn on day 63, counting from the first vaccine or placebo injection. An Ad26 vector expressing Wuhan-strain SARS-CoV-2 spike served as the vaccine.

This clonotype was sampled from a person between 18 and 60 years old who received the Ad26.COV2.S COVID-19 vaccine or a placebo. The specimen was peripheral blood, collected in a trial of Ad26.COV2.S vaccine versus placebo. J is TRBJ2-6 and V is TRBV27; D is unresolved. CDR3 region: CASSLGGANVLTF. The CDR3 DNA is TGTGCCAGCAGTTTAGGTGGGGCCAACGTCCTGACTTTC.